This entry describes one T cell receptor (beta chain). This clone is a singleton in its sample. It has no known antigen specificity. Base qualities are not at hand, and no much larger clone is one base apart. The CDR3 numbers 14 residues from cysteine through phenylalanine. Kept here is only the CDR3 DNA, which spans 42 bases and is read in frame from base 1. V is cut by 7 bases and J by 2 bases, and the space between the germline ends is 13 bases. The germline V gene supplies CDR1 MNHNS and CDR2 SASEGT. The source of the sample is a study of beta chain features in type 1 diabetes (dated by TCRdb to between 2018 and 2020). Regarding the research as a whole: Patients and healthy donors did not differ in mean age, gender distribution, total cell number or subset yield. Regulatory and stem cell-like memory subsets were isolated from only 8 patients and about eight healthy donors, whereas naive and central memory subsets came from all 30 or so donors. The study compared TCRB repertoires of sorted circulating CD4+ T cell subsets between recently diagnosed type 1 diabetes patients and matched healthy donors. A total of approximately 100 million sorted cells were examined across all samples, and the number of cells per subset was strongly correlated with RNA yield.

The entire isolated RNA was reverse transcribed using the High Capacity cDNA Reverse Transcription Kit, and thus expressed TCRB transcripts were sequenced. Naive, central memory and regulatory T cell samples underwent deep immunoSEQ sequencing, averaging about 3.57 million total reads per sample. Sorted cells were lysed in RLT buffer, and RNA was extracted using DNase-treated RNeasy Micro or Mini kits according to cell number. Each cell subset was processed separately to prevent cross-contamination, with patient and healthy donor samples processed together. The immunoSEQ multiplex PCR was used to amplify TCRB sequences from cDNA, generating 87-bp fragments that spanned the CDR3 region. The amplicons were sequenced using the Illumina HiSeq platform. As for the authors' bioinformatics: PCR bias was corrected computationally using synthetic template baselines, and reads within Hamming distance 2 were collapsed, with unmergeable singletons discarded. Reads were aligned against IMGT so that V, D and J genes, CDR3 length and insertions or deletions at six rearrangement sites could be assigned. Within each subset, clonotype counts were normalized to the number of sorted cells before true diversity and Gini coefficients were calculated with the tcR R package. The overlap coefficient, calculated on TCRB nucleotide sequences, was used to quantify repertoire sharing. Out-of-frame TCRB sequences from naive cells were analyzed as a proxy for the pre-selection repertoire. Entries here come from immuneACCESS through TCRdb and include only in-frame sequences with V and J called. Some clones fail to appear in such tables; in the studies checked, an unresolved V gene covers under half of the shortfall, and the cause of the remainder is unknown. V and J calls and clone size follow that table, whereas D and trimming were derived from the DNA. The sample table contains roughly 400,000 clones; only one count was recorded for approximately 15% of them. Roughly 0.036% of the sample is held by the ten biggest clonotypes.

Results and caveats for the whole study, not just this receptor: Sequencing cDNA rather than genomic DNA could over-represent highly expressing activated cells, although activation and CD3 levels did not differ between groups. HLA sub-analyses involved small numbers of individuals, so any influence of HLA type on TCRB rearrangement remained unresolved. PCR might favor shorter templates, but patient and control samples were amplified and corrected together, so any skew would affect both groups equally. In all four CD4+ subsets, TCRB CDR3 length was moderately but significantly shorter in type 1 diabetes patients. At VDJ recombination sites, patients with type 1 diabetes made fewer insertions and deleted more nucleotides, a pattern implying thymic rearrangement abnormalities. Naive, central memory and regulatory TCRB repertoires appeared to be more alike among patients than among healthy donors.

Each donor gave one peripheral blood draw, averaging approximately 120 mL, which was collected into heparinised tubes. A BD FACSAria II was used to sort naive, central memory, regulatory and stem cell-like memory CD4+ T cells with a panel that included CD45RO, CCR7, CD25, CD127, CD95 and CD27. A purity above 98% was achieved for all sorted populations. PBMCs were isolated right away by Lymphoprep density gradient centrifugation and were stained directly, without culture. To minimize batch effects, samples were stained and sorted in pairs, one healthy donor with one patient per experiment. The V gene is TRBV6-1 and the J gene is TRBJ2-3, with TRBD2 perhaps the D gene, on 6 matching bases. The specimen sequenced was naive CD4+ T cells from blood. The sample's cell subset or site label is to be understood as: true naive CD4+ T cells. This TCR derives from a man aged 30-40 years in good health. The DNA sequence reads TGTGCCAGCAAATCCGGACTATACACAGATACGCAGTATTTT. This yields the protein CASKSGLYTDTQYF.